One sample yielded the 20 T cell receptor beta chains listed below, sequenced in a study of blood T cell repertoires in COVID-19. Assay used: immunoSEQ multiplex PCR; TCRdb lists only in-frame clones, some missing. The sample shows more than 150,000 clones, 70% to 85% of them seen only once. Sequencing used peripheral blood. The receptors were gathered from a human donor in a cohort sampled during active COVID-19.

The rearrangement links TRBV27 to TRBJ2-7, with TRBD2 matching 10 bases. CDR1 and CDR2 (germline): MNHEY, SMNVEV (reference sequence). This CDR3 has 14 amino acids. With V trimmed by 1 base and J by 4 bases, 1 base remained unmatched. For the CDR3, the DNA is TGTGCCAGCAGTTTATTAGCGGGGGGTTACGAGCAGTACTTC. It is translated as CASSLLAGGYEQYF.

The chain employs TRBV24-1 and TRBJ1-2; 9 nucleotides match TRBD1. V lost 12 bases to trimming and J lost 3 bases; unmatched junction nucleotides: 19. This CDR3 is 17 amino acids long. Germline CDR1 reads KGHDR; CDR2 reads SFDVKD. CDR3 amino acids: CAVPPQNRGRGDYGYTF. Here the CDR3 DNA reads TGTGCCGTCCCGCCGCAAAACAGGGGGCGCGGGGACTATGGCTACACCTTC.

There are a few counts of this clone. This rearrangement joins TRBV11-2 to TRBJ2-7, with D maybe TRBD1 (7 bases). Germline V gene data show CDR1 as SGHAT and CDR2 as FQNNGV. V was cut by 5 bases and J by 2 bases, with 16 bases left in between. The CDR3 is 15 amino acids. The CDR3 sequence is CASSPRGEEAYEQYF. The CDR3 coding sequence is TGTGCCAGCAGCCCCAGGGGGGAGGAGGCCTACGAGCAGTACTTC.

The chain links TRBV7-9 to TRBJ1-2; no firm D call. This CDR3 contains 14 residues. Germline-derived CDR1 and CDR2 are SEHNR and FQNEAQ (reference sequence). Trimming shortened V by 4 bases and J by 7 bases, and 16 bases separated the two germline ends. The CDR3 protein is CASSSSLGEGGYTF. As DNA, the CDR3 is TGTGCCAGCAGCTCGTCTTTAGGAGAGGGTGGCTACACCTTC.

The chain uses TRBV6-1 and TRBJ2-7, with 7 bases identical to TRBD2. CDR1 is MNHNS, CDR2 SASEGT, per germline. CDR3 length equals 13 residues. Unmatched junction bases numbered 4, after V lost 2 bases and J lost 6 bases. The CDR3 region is CASSEWGGVEQYF. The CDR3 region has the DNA TGTGCCAGCAGTGAATGGGGAGGGGTCGAGCAGTACTTC.

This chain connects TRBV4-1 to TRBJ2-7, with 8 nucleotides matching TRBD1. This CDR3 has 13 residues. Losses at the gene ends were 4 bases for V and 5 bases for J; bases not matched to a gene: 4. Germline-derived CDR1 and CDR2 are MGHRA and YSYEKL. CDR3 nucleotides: TGCGCCAGCAGCCGGGGACAGGAACACGAGCAGTACTTC. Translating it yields CASSRGQEHEQYF.

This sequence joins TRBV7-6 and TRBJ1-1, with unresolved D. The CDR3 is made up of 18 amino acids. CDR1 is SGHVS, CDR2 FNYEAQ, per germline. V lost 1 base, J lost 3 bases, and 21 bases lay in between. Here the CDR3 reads CASSLGSNGVRGDTEAFF. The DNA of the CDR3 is TGTGCCAGCAGCTTAGGATCAAATGGGGTTCGGGGAGACACTGAAGCTTTCTTT.

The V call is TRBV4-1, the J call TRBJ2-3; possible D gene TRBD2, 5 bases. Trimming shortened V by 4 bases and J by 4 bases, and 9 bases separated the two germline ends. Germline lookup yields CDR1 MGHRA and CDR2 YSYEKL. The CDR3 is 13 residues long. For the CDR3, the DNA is TGCGCCAGCAGCCTAGGAGGAGCAGATACGCAGTATTTT. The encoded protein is CASSLGGADTQYF.

This CDR3 reads CASSLDIQYNEQFF. The CDR3 DNA is TGCGCCAGCAGCTTAGACATCCAGTACAATGAGCAGTTCTTC. The gene calls are TRBV5-1 and TRBJ2-1, with D unresolved. Trimming stripped 2 bases from V and 4 bases from J, with 10 bases between. Germline V lookup: CDR1 SGHRS, CDR2 YFSETQ. The CDR3 sequence is 14 residues long.

The CDR3 nucleotides read TGTGCCAGTAGTGCCCAGGGGCACGAGCAGTACTTC. Translating it yields CASSAQGHEQYF. This chain joins TRBV19 and TRBJ2-7; D is perhaps TRBD1 (6 bases). CDR3 length: 12 amino acids. V dropped 5 bases and J dropped 5 bases, with 10 bases sitting between them. In germline, CDR1 is LNHDA, CDR2 SQIVND (reference sequence). The variable domain in full, with the rest retrieved from reference TRBV19 and TRBJ2-7, is DGGITQSPKYLFRKEGQNVTLSCEQNLNHDAMYWYRQDPGQGLRLIYYSQIVNDFQKGDIAEGYSVSREKKESFPLTVTSAQKNPTAFYLCASSAQGHEQYFGPGTRLTVT.

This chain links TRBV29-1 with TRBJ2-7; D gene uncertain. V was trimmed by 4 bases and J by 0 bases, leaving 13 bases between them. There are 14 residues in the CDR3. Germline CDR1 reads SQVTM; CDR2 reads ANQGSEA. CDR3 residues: CSVALQIDSYEQYF. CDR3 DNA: TGCAGCGTTGCTTTGCAGATTGACTCCTACGAGCAGTACTTC.

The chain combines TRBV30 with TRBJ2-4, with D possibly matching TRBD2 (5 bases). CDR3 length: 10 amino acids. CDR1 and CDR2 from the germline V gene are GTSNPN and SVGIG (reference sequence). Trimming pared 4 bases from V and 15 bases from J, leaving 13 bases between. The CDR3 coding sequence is TGTGCCTGGATTAGGTGTCGGGGGTACTTC. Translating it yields CAWIRCRGYF.

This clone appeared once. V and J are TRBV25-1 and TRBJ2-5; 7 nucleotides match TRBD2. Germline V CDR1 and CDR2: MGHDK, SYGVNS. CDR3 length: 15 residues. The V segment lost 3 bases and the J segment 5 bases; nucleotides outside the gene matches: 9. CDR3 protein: CASSELGGEGETQYF. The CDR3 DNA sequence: TGTGCCAGCAGTGAGCTGGGGGGGGAGGGGGAGACCCAGTACTTC.

CDR3 loop: CASSQEGKTEEAFF. In nucleotides, the CDR3 is TGCGCCAGCAGCCAAGAGGGCAAAACAGAGGAAGCTTTCTTT. The chain is built from TRBV4-1 and TRBJ1-1; D unclear. Germline CDR1 and CDR2: MGHRA and YSYEKL. V lost 0 bases and J lost 8, with 13 bases in between. The CDR3 is made up of 14 amino acids.

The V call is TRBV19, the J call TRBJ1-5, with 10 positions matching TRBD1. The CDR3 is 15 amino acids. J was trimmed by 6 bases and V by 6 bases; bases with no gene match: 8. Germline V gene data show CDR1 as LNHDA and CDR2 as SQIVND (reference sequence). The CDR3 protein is CASSGLTGGGQPQHF. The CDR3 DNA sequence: TGTGCCAGTAGCGGGCTGACAGGGGGCGGTCAGCCCCAGCATTTT.

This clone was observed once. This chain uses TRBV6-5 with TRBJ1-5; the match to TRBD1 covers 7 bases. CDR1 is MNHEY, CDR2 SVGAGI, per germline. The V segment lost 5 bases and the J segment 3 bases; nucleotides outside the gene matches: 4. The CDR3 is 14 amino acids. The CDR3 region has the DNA TGTGCCAGCAGTCCGACAGGGACCAATCAGCCCCAGCATTTT. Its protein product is CASSPTGTNQPQHF.

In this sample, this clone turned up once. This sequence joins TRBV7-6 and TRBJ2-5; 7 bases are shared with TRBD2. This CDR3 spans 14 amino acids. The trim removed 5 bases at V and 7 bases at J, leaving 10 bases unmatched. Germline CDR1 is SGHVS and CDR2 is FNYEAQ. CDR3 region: CASSLGTTSGTQYF. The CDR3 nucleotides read TGTGCCAGCAGCCTCGGGACTACCTCGGGGACCCAGTACTTC.

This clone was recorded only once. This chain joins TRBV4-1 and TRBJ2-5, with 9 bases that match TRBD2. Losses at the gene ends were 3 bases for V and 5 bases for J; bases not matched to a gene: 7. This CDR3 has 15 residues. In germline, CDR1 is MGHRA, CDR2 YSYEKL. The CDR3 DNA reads TGCGCCAGCAGCCAGGTAGCGGGGGCGAGGGAGACCCAGTACTTC. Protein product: CASSQVAGARETQYF.

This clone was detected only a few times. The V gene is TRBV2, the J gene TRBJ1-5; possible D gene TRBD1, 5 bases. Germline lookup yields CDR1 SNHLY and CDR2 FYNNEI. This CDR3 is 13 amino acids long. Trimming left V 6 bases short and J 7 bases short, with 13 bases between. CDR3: CASSETVGQPQHF. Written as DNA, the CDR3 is TGTGCCAGCAGCGAGACAGTGGGCCAGCCCCAGCATTTT.

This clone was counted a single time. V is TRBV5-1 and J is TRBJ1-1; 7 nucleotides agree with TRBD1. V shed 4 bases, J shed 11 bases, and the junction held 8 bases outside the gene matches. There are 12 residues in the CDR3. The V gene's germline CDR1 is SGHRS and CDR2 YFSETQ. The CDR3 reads CASSLDREAAFF. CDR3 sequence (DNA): TGCGCCAGCAGCCTTGACAGGGAGGCGGCTTTCTTT.